This entry is about one TCR beta chain. Its antigen is currently unknown. The sample belongs to a study of T cells in Graves' hyperthyroidism and ophthalmopathy. Using RNA transcripts as the source, TCR beta CDR3 regions were amplified. The HTBI set primed first-round TCR CDR3 RT-PCR. TCRdb reprocessed the multiplex PCR reads via MiXCR and lists one record per CDR3 protein. The sample shows 750,000 to 950,000 distinct CDR3 sequences, roughly 40% of them seen only once. Pregnant or lactating patients were excluded, as were those with uncontrolled infection or other autoimmune disease. General study results and limits: Most thyroid clonotypes expanded above 0.001 appeared in blood too.

Trimming took off 2 bases at V and 3 bases at J, with 10 bases between the two ends. Per the germline V gene, CDR1 is MNHEY and CDR2 is SVGAGI. CDR3 size: 14 residues. The sequence was obtained from a man in his late teens or twenties with Graves' hyperthyroidism. Sequencing used blood. The V and J genes are TRBV6-5 and TRBJ2-5; perhaps TRBD2 as D (5 bases). In DNA form, the CDR3 reads TGTGCCAGCAGTTACCACGGGATGGAAGAGACCCAGTACTTC. It translates to CASSYHGMEETQYF.